This T cell receptor beta chain was recorded in a study of T cell changes during pregnancy in multiple sclerosis (dated by TCRdb to between 2017 and 2020). Broadly, across the study: The study looked at changes in the T cell repertoire across pregnancy in women with multiple sclerosis.

Concerning this clone itself: Its antigen remains undetermined. Per-base qualities were not stored, and no clone one base away is much larger.

V sheds 7 bases and J sheds 0 bases, leaving 11 bases between their ends. The CDR3 contains 14 residues, cysteine and phenylalanine counted. The retained sequence is limited to the CDR3, 42 bases, with the frame set at the first base. Looking up the germline V gene (reference sequence) yields CDR1 MNHNY and CDR2 SVGAGI. The library was built by means of the immunoSEQ multiplex PCR assay. The table was pulled from immuneACCESS by TCRdb, which kept in-frame rearrangements only. Such tables lose some clones; where checked, under half of the loss comes from unresolved V genes, and the rest has no known cause. Present in this sample are around 80,000 clones, 92% of which were seen just once. The ten most abundant clones make up 1.4% of the sample.

This sequence uses TRBV6-6 and TRBJ2-3, with TRBD2 perhaps the D gene, on 5 matching bases. The sequencing here drew on peripheral blood, taken before pregnancy. The clonotype originates from a female donor with multiple sclerosis, enrolled in a pregnancy study. The nucleotide sequence reads TGTGCCAGCATGGTGGGGAGTAGCACAGATACGCAGTATTTT. Protein translation: CASMVGSSTDTQYF.